This is a list of T cell receptor beta chains from one sample in a study of blood T cell repertoires in COVID-19. Data came from immunoSEQ multiplex PCR; TCRdb stores just in-frame clones and leaves some out. Of under 350,000 clones in the sample, around 90% were seen once. The sample comprised peripheral blood. These receptor sequences come from a man aged 50 to 60 with acute or convalescent COVID-19. The CDR3 runs from the conserved cysteine through the conserved F or W. The order of the fields is clone size, J gene, D gene, V gene, CDR3 protein, CDR3 DNA. D genes are given only for firm matches. For some rows the clone size is stated as once, few or many, or as a class when expanded; others skip it.

-,TRBJ2-3,-,TRBV7-9,CASSLVGGLRTDTQYF,TGTGCCAGCAGCTTAGTAGGGGGTTTACGCACAGATACGCAGTATTTT
-,TRBJ1-1,-,TRBV27,CASSLRGATEAFF,TGTGCCAGCAGTTTAAGAGGTGCCACTGAAGCTTTCTTT
-,TRBJ1-3,-,TRBV5-1,CASRAERSGNTIYF,TGCGCCAGCAGGGCCGAGCGCTCTGGAAACACCATATATTTT
-,TRBJ1-3,-,TRBV19,CASSRRPNSGNTIYF,TGTGCCAGTAGTCGGCGGCCTAACTCTGGAAACACCATATATTTT
-,TRBJ2-2,TRBD1,TRBV6-2/TRBV6-3,CASSLQGSTGELFF,TGTGCCAGCAGTCTACAGGGGAGCACCGGGGAGCTGTTTTTT
-,TRBJ1-3,-,TRBV19,CASGGSGNTIYF,TGTGCCTCGGGGGGCTCTGGAAACACCATATATTTT
-,TRBJ2-2,TRBD1,TRBV10-3,CATQGQENTGELFF,TGTGCCACCCAGGGACAGGAGAACACCGGGGAGCTGTTTTTT
-,TRBJ1-3,-,TRBV5-1,CASSLGPRDFSGNTIYF,TGCGCCAGCAGCTTGGGTCCGAGGGATTTCTCTGGAAACACCATATATTTT
once,TRBJ2-2,-,TRBV12-3/TRBV12-4,CASRRANTGELFF,TGTGCCAGCCGCCGGGCGAACACCGGGGAGCTGTTTTTT
-,TRBJ2-3,-,TRBV12-3/TRBV12-4,CAMGRGGGTQYF,TGTGCAATGGGCAGGGGCGGGGGTACGCAGTATTTT
-,TRBJ1-1,-,TRBV7-9,CASSSRTDRAEAFF,TGTGCCAGCAGCTCCCGGACAGATCGGGCTGAAGCTTTCTTT
-,TRBJ2-3,TRBD2,TRBV5-4,CASSFGLAGIEGTDTQYF,TGTGCCAGCAGCTTTGGGCTAGCGGGGATCGAAGGCACAGATACGCAGTATTTT
-,TRBJ1-2,-,TRBV5-1,CASQGAPADGYTF,TGCGCCAGCCAAGGCGCCCCGGCGGATGGCTACACCTTC
once,TRBJ1-2,TRBD1,TRBV29-1,CSVVIEGATNYGYTF,TGCAGCGTTGTGATCGAGGGGGCAACTAACTATGGCTACACCTTC
-,TRBJ2-1,TRBD1,TRBV9,CASSPSGTGDNEQFF,TGTGCCAGCAGCCCATCCGGGACAGGGGACAATGAGCAGTTCTTC
once,TRBJ1-6,-,TRBV4-1,CASSQDRGLSLHF,TGCGCCAGCAGCCAAGATAGAGGTTTGTCCCTCCACTTT
-,TRBJ1-3,-,TRBV6-5,CATIRAYSGNTIYF,TGTGCCACCATCAGGGCGTACTCTGGAAACACCATATATTTT
-,TRBJ1-1,-,TRBV2,CASSGAGGGIAFF,TGTGCCAGCAGTGGGGCGGGGGGCGGAATAGCTTTCTTT
-,TRBJ2-2,-,TRBV27,CASRRGGAGELFF,TGTGCCAGCAGGCGGGGCGGGGCAGGGGAGCTGTTTTTT
-,TRBJ1-5,TRBD1,TRBV4-1,CASSQDWAGGNSNQPQHF,TGCGCCAGCAGCCAAGATTGGGCAGGGGGGAATAGCAATCAGCCCCAGCATTTT
once,TRBJ2-2,TRBD2,TRBV4-2,CASSQDFIGGAGELFF,TGTGCCAGCAGCCAAGATTTTATCGGGGGGGCCGGGGAGCTGTTTTTT
-,TRBJ2-7,TRBD2,TRBV7-8,CASSLGGGATDEQYF,TGTGCCAGCAGCTTAGGCGGGGGGGCTACCGACGAGCAGTACTTC
-,TRBJ2-3,-,TRBV4-1,CASSHLRGGDTQYF,TGCGCCAGCAGCCACTTAAGGGGTGGAGATACGCAGTATTTT
-,TRBJ2-5,-,TRBV12-3/TRBV12-4,CASSSGGEETQYF,TGTGCCAGCAGCTCGGGCGGGGAAGAGACCCAGTACTTC
-,TRBJ1-5,-,TRBV19,CASSMLDNQPQHF,TGTGCCAGTAGTATGCTAGACAATCAGCCCCAGCATTTT
-,TRBJ1-6,-,TRBV3-1/TRBV3-2,CASSQDGGWNSPLHF,TGTGCCAGCAGCCAAGATGGGGGGTGGAATTCACCCCTCCACTTT
-,TRBJ2-1,-,TRBV7-3,CASSLILGGTYNEQFF,TGTGCCAGCAGCTTAATTCTTGGGGGGACCTACAATGAGCAGTTCTTC
-,TRBJ1-1,-,TRBV14,CASSFGTRFPLNTEAFF,TGTGCCAGCAGCTTCGGGACTCGGTTCCCCTTGAACACTGAAGCTTTCTTT
-,TRBJ1-2,TRBD1,TRBV4-1,CASSQKSLSGTGVETF,TGCGCCAGCAGCCAAAAAAGCCTTTCCGGGACAGGCGTAGAAACCTTC
-,TRBJ1-6,TRBD1,TRBV19,CASKVGTGGSPLHF,TGTGCCAGTAAGGTTGGGACAGGGGGTTCACCCCTCCACTTT
once,TRBJ1-2,-,TRBV12-3/TRBV12-4,CASSAGEGGYTF,TGTGCCAGCAGCGCCGGGGAAGGTGGCTACACCTTC
-,TRBJ1-5,-,TRBV19,CASSPRQANQPQHF,TGTGCCAGTAGTCCCCGACAGGCCAATCAGCCCCAGCATTTT
-,TRBJ2-7,TRBD1,TRBV25-1,CASSSAAGTGVYEQYF,TGTGCCAGCAGCTCCGCAGCGGGGACAGGGGTGTACGAGCAGTACTTC